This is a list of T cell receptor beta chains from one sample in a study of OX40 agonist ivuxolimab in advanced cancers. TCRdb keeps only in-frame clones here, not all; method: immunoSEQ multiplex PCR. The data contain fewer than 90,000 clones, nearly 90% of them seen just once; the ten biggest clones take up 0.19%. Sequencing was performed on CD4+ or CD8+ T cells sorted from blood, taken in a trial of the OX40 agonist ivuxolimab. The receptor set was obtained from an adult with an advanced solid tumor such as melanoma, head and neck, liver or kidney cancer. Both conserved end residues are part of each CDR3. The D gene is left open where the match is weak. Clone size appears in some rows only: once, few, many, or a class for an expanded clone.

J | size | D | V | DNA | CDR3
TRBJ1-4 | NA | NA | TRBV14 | TGTGCCAGCAATTGGGTCAGGCTTTTAGAAAAACTGTTTTTT | CASNWVRLLEKLFF
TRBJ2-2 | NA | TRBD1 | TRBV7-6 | TGTGCCAGCAGCTTTGCAGGGGGTAGCGGGGAGCTGTTTTTT | CASSFAGGSGELFF
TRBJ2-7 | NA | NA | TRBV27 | TGTGCCAGCAGATACCACGCCTTGAGTAGCTCCTACGAGCAGTACTTC | CASRYHALSSSYEQYF
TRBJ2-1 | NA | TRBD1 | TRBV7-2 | TGTGCCAGCAGCTTAGCGAGGACAGGGAGGAATGAGCAGTTCTTC | CASSLARTGRNEQFF
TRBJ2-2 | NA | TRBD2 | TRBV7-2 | TGTGCCAGCAGCTTAGTCGGAGCGGGGGTCGGGGAGCTGTTTTTT | CASSLVGAGVGELFF
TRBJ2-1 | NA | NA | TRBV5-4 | TGTGCCAGCAGCTTGGCAACGGGGGGCGCCTACAATGAGCAGTTCTTC | CASSLATGGAYNEQFF
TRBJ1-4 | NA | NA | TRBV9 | TGTGCCAGCAGCGCCGACGAGGGCAGACCAAATGAAAAACTGTTTTTT | CASSADEGRPNEKLFF
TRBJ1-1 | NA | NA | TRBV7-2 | TGTGCCAGCAGCTCCATAGGGTGGAGTATAATAACTGAAGCTTTCTTT | CASSSIGWSIITEAFF
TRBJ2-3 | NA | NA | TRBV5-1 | TGCGCCAGCCTCTCCGGGACTAGCACAGATACGCAGTATTTT | CASLSGTSTDTQYF
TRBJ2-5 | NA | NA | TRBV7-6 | TGTGCCAGCAGCTCAAGAAGGTCACTAGAGAAGACCCAGTACTTC | CASSSRRSLEKTQYF
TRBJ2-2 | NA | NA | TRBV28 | TGTGCCAGCAGTTTAACGCAGGGGACCGGGGAGCTGTTTTTT | CASSLTQGTGELFF
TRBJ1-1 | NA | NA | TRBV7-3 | TGTGCCAGCAGCAAGGACAGGAACACTGAAGCTTTCTTT | CASSKDRNTEAFF
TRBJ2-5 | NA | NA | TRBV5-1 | TGCGCCAGCAGCTTGGCTGGTAGCCAAGAGACCCAGTACTTC | CASSLAGSQETQYF
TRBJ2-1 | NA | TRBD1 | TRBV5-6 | TGTGCCAGCAGCTTGCCCGGACAGGTGACAAACAATGAGCAGTTCTTC | CASSLPGQVTNNEQFF
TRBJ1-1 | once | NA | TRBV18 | TGTGCCAGCTCACCAGGACTGGGGAACACTGAAGCTTTCTTT | CASSPGLGNTEAFF
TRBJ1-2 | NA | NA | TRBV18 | TGTGCCAGCTCACCCCCGAAACAGGGTGTAGGCTACACCTTC | CASSPPKQGVGYTF
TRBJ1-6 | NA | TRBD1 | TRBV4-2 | TGTGCCAGCAGCCAACACGGACAGGATAATTCACCCCTCCACTTT | CASSQHGQDNSPLHF
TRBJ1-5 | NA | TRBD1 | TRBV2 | TGTGCCAGCAGGGGACCACAGGGGTATAGCAATCAGCCCCAGCATTTT | CASRGPQGYSNQPQHF
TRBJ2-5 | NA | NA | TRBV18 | TGTGCCAGCTCACCAGACGTGGGGACCCAGTACTTC | CASSPDVGTQYF
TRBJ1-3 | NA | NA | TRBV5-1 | TGCGCCAGCAGCTTGGAGGGATATACGTCAAACACCATATATTTT | CASSLEGYTSNTIYF
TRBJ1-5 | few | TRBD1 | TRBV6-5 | TGTGCCAGCAGATACTACGGGACAGCCTACAATCAGCCCCAGCATTTT | CASRYYGTAYNQPQHF
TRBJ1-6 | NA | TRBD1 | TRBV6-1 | TGTGCCAGCAGTGGGGACAGCTCCTATAATTCACCCCTCCACTTT | CASSGDSSYNSPLHF
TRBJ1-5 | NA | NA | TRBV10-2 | TGCGCCAGCAAAGAAAATAGCAATCAGCCCCAGCATTTT | CASKENSNQPQHF
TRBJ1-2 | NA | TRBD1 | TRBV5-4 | TGTGCCAGCAGCTTGTGGGGACAGGGAAATGGCTACACCTTC | CASSLWGQGNGYTF
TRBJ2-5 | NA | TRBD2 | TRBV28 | TGTGCCAGCAGTCCCGCGGGGGACCAAGAGACCCAGTACTTC | CASSPAGDQETQYF
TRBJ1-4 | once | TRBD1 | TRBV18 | TGTGCCAGCTCACTGGGACAGCCAGGGGAAAAACTGTTTTTT | CASSLGQPGEKLFF
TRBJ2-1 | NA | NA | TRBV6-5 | TGTGCCAGCAGTTACTCTAGCGTTGAGCAGTTCTTC | CASSYSSVEQFF
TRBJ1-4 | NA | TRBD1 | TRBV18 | TGTGCCAGCTCACCCCTCGGACAGGGTTCGGTGGCTGAAAAACTGTTTTTT | CASSPLGQGSVAEKLFF
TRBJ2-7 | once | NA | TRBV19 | TGTGCCAGTAGTATAGGACAGGCTTTCTCCTACGAGCAGTACTTC | CASSIGQAFSYEQYF
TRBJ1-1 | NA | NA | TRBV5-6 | TGTGCCAGCAGCTTAAATTTGAACACTGAAGCTTTCTTT | CASSLNLNTEAFF
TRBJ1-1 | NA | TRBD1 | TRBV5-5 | TGTGCCAGCAGCTGGGGACAGGCGGTTCTGAACACTGAAGCTTTCTTT | CASSWGQAVLNTEAFF
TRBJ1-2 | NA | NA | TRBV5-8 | TGTGCCAGCAGCTTGGTTGGGCAGTTAAGAGGCTACACCTTC | CASSLVGQLRGYTF
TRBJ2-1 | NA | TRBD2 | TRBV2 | TGTGCCAGCAGACTTCGAAGGCCTAGCGGGGGAATGGACAATGAGCAGTTCTTC | CASRLRRPSGGMDNEQFF
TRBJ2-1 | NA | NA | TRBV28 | TGTGCCAGCGTATCTAGCGACGGGTCTGATGAGCAGTTCTTC | CASVSSDGSDEQFF
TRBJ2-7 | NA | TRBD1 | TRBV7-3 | TGTGCCAGCGGACAGGGGGGCTACGAGCAGTACTTC | CASGQGGYEQYF
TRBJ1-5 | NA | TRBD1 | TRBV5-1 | TGCGCCAGCAGCATAACCGGGACAGGGGGTCAGCCCCAGCATTTT | CASSITGTGGQPQHF
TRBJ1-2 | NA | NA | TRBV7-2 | TGTGCCCAGAGGGGGGGGCGCTTAAATGGCTACACCTTC | CAQRGGRLNGYTF
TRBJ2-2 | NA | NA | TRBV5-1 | TGCGCCAGCAGCCCCTGGGACGGCCGGGAGCTGTTTTTT | CASSPWDGRELFF
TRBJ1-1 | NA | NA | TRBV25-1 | TGTGCCAGCAGTGACGCCATAAGGGGGAACACTGAAGCTTTCTTT | CASSDAIRGNTEAFF